Presented here are 31 T cell receptor beta chains from one specimen sequenced in a study of breast tumors, draining lymph nodes, adjacent tissues. From the multiplex PCR reads, TCRdb called clonotypes with MiXCR, one entry per CDR3 protein. The sample holds about 230,000 distinct CDR3 sequences, around 32% seen once. The lymph nodes were axillary draining lymph nodes from breast cancer patients. The specimen sequenced was axillary lymph node tissue. The source is a female donor with breast cancer. Some clones in this sample may be carry-over from other donors' samples.

This clonotype has a count of ten or more. The chain has TRBV2 and TRBJ2-1; no clear D gene. The CDR3 length is 15 residues. The germline CDR1 and CDR2 sequences are SNHLY and FYNNEI. The CDR3 reads CADLPLPSPRNEQFF. DNA of the CDR3: TGTGCTGACTTGCCCTTACCCTCACCGAGGAATGAGCAGTTCTTC. Combining the CDR3 with reference TRBV2 and TRBJ2-1 gives the whole variable domain EPEVTQTPSHQVTQMGQEVILRCVPISNHLYFYWYRQILGQKVEFLVSFYNNEISEKSEIFDDQFSVERPDGSNFTLKIRSTKLEDSAMYFCADLPLPSPRNEQFFGPGTRLTVL.

On this clonotype itself: It may be a read error: a sequence one base away is much more abundant. V and J are TRBV7-8 and TRBJ2-6, with a weak D call TRBD1 (5 bases). Per germline, CDR1 SGHVS and CDR2 FQNEAQ. CDR3 size: 15 residues. The chain's CDR3 is CASSPPSSGANVLPF. CDR3 nucleotides: TGTGCCAGCAGCCCTCCCAGCTCTGGGGCCAACGTCCTGCCTTTC.

This clonotype was detected many times. The V and J genes are TRBV24-1 and TRBJ2-1; 9 bases match TRBD2. From germline, CDR1 is KGHDR and CDR2 SFDVKD. The junction had 7 bases not matched to a gene; V was cut back by 3 bases and J by 8 bases. This CDR3 spans 15 amino acids. CDR3 in DNA: TGTGCCACCAGTGATCGTAGCGGGAGTTTGTATGAGCAGTTCTTC. Translation gives CATSDRSGSLYEQFF.

This clonotype has only a few counts. The chain links TRBV18 to TRBJ2-3; 7 bases agree with TRBD2. The length of the CDR3 is 15 residues. Germline trimming cut 4 bases from V and 0 bases from J; bases unmatched to any gene: 4. Germline values: CDR1 KGHSH, CDR2 LQKENI. The CDR3 nucleotides are TGTGCCAGCTCACGGAGTAGCGGGAGCACAGATACGCAGTATTTT. Translation gives CASSRSSGSTDTQYF.

Comments on this clonotype: Relative to the germline gene, one junction end is altered; a read error may explain this. The V and J genes are TRBV20-1 and TRBJ2-1, with 7 positions matching TRBD2. The CDR3 is 15 amino acids. The V gene's germline CDR1 is DFQATT and CDR2 SNEGSKA (reference sequence). In DNA form, the CDR3 reads TGCAGTGCTAGAGGAGGCGGGAGAGTATACAATGGGCAGTTCTTC. It is translated as CSARGGGRVYNGQFF.

On this clonotype itself: With a much larger clone just one base away, this may be a read error. This likely comes from a read error, as the CDR3 has no conserved phenylalanine or tryptophan at its end. The rearrangement joins TRBV5-4 to TRBJ1-2; weak D call: TRBD1 (5 bases). The germline V gene has CDR1 SGHNT and CDR2 YYREEE (reference sequence). The CDR3 has 14 residues. Trimming removed 4 bases from V and 5 bases from J, with 15 bases in between. Here the CDR3 reads CASSPSGTVYGYTL. The CDR3 DNA reads as TGTGCCAGCAGCCCTTCCGGGACCGTATATGGCTACACCCTC.

This clonotype has a count of ten or more. The rearrangement joins TRBV7-2 to TRBJ2-1; 11 bases agree with TRBD2. Germline loops: CDR1 SGHTA, CDR2 FQGNSA. The CDR3 covers 16 residues. After removal of 5 bases from V and 1 base from J, the junction contained 4 bases not matched to a gene. The CDR3 sequence is CASSPRLAGSYNEQFF. Written as DNA, the CDR3 is TGTGCCAGCAGCCCCCGACTAGCGGGATCCTACAATGAGCAGTTCTTC.

The CDR3 region is CASSWTGAEQYF. CDR3 nucleotides: TGTGCCAGCAGCTGGACAGGGGCCGAGCAGTACTTC. V usage is TRBV5-4 and J usage is TRBJ2-7, with 9 bases matching TRBD1. Trimming took 3 bases from V and 6 from J; bases not matched to a gene: 1. This CDR3 is built from 12 residues. CDR1 and CDR2 from the germline V gene are SGHNT and YYREEE (reference sequence).

About this clonotype: One end of the junction varies from germline; a read error may be responsible. The chain couples TRBV24-1 to TRBJ2-1; 8 bases agree with TRBD2. Germline CDR1 and CDR2: KGHDR and SFDVKD. This CDR3 is built from 16 residues. CDR3 DNA: TGTGCCACCAGTGGTTTGCGTAGCGGGGTATGCAATGAGCAGTTCTTC. It is translated as CATSGLRSGVCNEQFF.

This clonotype was seen many times. The V gene is TRBV18, the J gene TRBJ1-6; TRBD1 matches at 10 bases. The ends lost 6 bases at V and 6 bases at J; junction bases unmatched: 2. Germline values: CDR1 KGHSH, CDR2 LQKENI. CDR3 size: 14 residues. The CDR3 DNA sequence: TGTGCCAGCTCCCGGACAGGGGGTAATTCACCCCTCCACTTT. This encodes CASSRTGGNSPLHF.

This clonotype was counted between two and nine times. The rearrangement joins TRBV6-5 to TRBJ1-1; tentatively, D is TRBD1 (5 bases). Germline loops: CDR1 MNHEY, CDR2 SVGAGI. The V end lost 7 bases, the J end lost 5 bases, and 14 bases lay between the germline ends. The CDR3 contains 13 residues. CDR3 nucleotide sequence: TGTGCCAGCACCCTGGCAGGGAGGACTGAAGCTTTCTTT. Translated, it gives CASTLAGRTEAFF.

This clonotype was observed at least ten times. Possible read error: a much larger clone is one base away. J is TRBJ1-3 and V is TRBV25-1; D may be TRBD1 (5 bases). Germline V gene lookup returns CDR1 MGHDK and CDR2 SYGVNS. V was cut by 2 bases and J by 2 bases, with 10 bases left in between. The CDR3 sequence is 15 residues long. CDR3 sequence: CASSEPGRAGNTIYF. CDR3 DNA: TGTGCCAGCAGTGAACCTGGCAGGGCTGGAAACACCATATATTTT.

This clonotype was observed many times. The rearrangement links TRBV25-1 to TRBJ1-1; D possibly corresponds to TRBD1 (6 bases). The V gene's germline CDR1 is MGHDK and CDR2 SYGVNS. This CDR3 has 14 residues. Trimming shortened V by 3 bases and J by 6 bases, and 14 bases separated the two germline ends. This CDR3 is CASSDTTGLAEAFF. The DNA for the CDR3 is TGTGCCAGCAGTGACACAACAGGGTTAGCTGAAGCTTTCTTT. The variable domain in full, with the rest retrieved from reference TRBV25-1 and TRBJ1-1, is EADIYQTPRYLVIGTGKKITLECSQTMGHDKMYWYQQDPGMELHLIHYSYGVNSTEKGDLSSESTVSRIRTEHFPLTLESARPSHTSQYLCASSDTTGLAEAFFGQGTRLTVV.

About this clonotype itself: Sequence at one end of the junction differs from germline and may be a read error. The chain couples TRBV4-1 to TRBJ2-2, with a weak D call TRBD2 (5 bases). The V gene's germline CDR1 is MGHRA and CDR2 YSYEKL. The CDR3 runs to 14 residues. CDR3 in DNA: TGCGCCAGCAGCCAAGAACAGCACACCGGGGAGCTGCTTTTT. Protein sequence: CASSQEQHTGELLF.

This clonotype showed up many times. This chain connects TRBV11-3 to TRBJ2-3; D not certain. Trimming took off 5 bases at V and 0 bases at J, with 6 bases between the two ends. The CDR3 spans 13 residues. CDR1 SGHNT and CDR2 YENEEA come from the germline V gene. CDR3 protein: CASSRQSTDTQYF. In nucleotides, the CDR3 is TGTGCCAGCAGCCGCCAGAGCACAGATACGCAGTATTTT.

This clonotype was counted at least ten times. The V and J genes are TRBV5-4 and TRBJ2-6, with TRBD1 matching 7 bases. J lost 1 base, V lost 4 bases, and 8 bases had no gene match. Germline lookup yields CDR1 SGHNT and CDR2 YYREEE (reference sequence). The CDR3 consists of 17 residues. The CDR3 here is CASSAPGTASGANVLTF. The CDR3 DNA sequence: TGTGCCAGCAGCGCCCCCGGGACAGCATCTGGGGCCAACGTCCTGACTTTC.

This clonotype appeared once. The chain couples TRBV20-1 to TRBJ2-1; possibly TRBD1 or TRBD2 for D (6 bases each). Germline lookup yields CDR1 DFQATT and CDR2 SNEGSKA (reference sequence). This CDR3 spans 13 amino acids. V lost 1 base and J lost 9, with 13 bases in between. In DNA form, the CDR3 reads TGCAGTGCTAGAGGGGGGGCATCGTCTGAGCAGTTCTTC. Encoded protein: CSARGGASSEQFF.

This clonotype has a count of ten or more. The chain recombines TRBV19 with TRBJ2-3; 8 bases line up with TRBD1. The germline CDR1 and CDR2 sequences are LNHDA and SQIVND (reference sequence). V shed 0 bases and J 5 bases; nucleotides not matched to a gene: 7. The CDR3 spans 16 residues. In nucleotides, the CDR3 is TGTGCCAGTAGTATAGATGGGTACAGGGGGAAAGATACGCAGTATTTT. It is translated as CASSIDGYRGKDTQYF.

V gene TRBV5-1 combines with J gene TRBJ2-7; TRBD2 matches at 8 bases. CDR1 is SGHRS, CDR2 YFSETQ, per germline. The CDR3 runs to 16 residues. V was pared by 6 bases and J by 2 bases, with 13 bases of the junction left unmatched. CDR3 DNA: TGCGCCAGCAACCCCGGATCTAGCGGGCCACCCTACGAGCAGTACTTC. This sequence encodes CASNPGSSGPPYEQYF.

Comment on this clonotype: Being one base from a much bigger clone, this may be a read error. The chain links TRBV7-6 to TRBJ1-4, with a possible D match to TRBD1 (5 bases). Germline CDR1 SGHVS, CDR2 FNYEAQ. There are 17 residues in the CDR3. In DNA, the CDR3 is TGTGCCAGCAGCTTCGCCGCAGGGTCATCTTCCGGAGAAACACTGTTTTTT. It specifies CASSFAAGSSSGETLFF.

This clonotype showed up many times. This chain uses TRBV29-1 with TRBJ1-3; possibly TRBD1 for D (6 bases). Deletions cut 6 bases from V and 7 bases from J, with 19 bases between. This CDR3 region has 14 residues. Per germline, CDR1 SQVTM and CDR2 ANQGSEA. The CDR3 DNA sequence: TGCAGCGTGACCGGTGGGGGGGCGACGAACACCATATATTTT. Its translation: CSVTGGGATNTIYF. The complete variable domain, with remaining parts taken from reference TRBV29-1 and TRBJ1-3, reads SAVISQKPSRDICQRGTSLTIQCQVDSQVTMMFWYRQQPGQSLTLIATANQGSEATYESGFVIDKFPISRPNLTFSTLTVSNMSPEDSSIYLCSVTGGGATNTIYFGEGSWLTVV.

The chain carries TRBV19 and TRBJ2-1; a weak D match, TRBD2 (7 bases). Germline V gene sequence: CDR1 LNHDA, CDR2 SQIVND (reference sequence). The ends were cut back, 5 bases at V and 4 bases at J, with 12 bases in the middle. There are 14 residues in the CDR3. CDR3 amino acids: CASSEGGGYNEQFF. CDR3 nucleotides: TGTGCCAGTAGTGAAGGGGGGGGATACAATGAGCAGTTCTTC.

This clonotype was counted many times. The gene calls are TRBV18 and TRBJ2-5; D might be TRBD2 (6 bases). V lost 11 bases and J lost 4, with 17 bases in between. CDR1 and CDR2 (germline): KGHSH, LQKENI. The CDR3 has 13 residues. In DNA, the CDR3 is TGTGCCGCTAGTAGCGGTGGTGGAGAGACCCAGTACTTC. It specifies CAASSGGGETQYF. Drawing the rest from reference TRBV18 and TRBJ2-5, the complete variable domain is NAGVMQNPRHLVRRRGQEARLRCSPMKGHSHVYWYRQLPEEGLKFMVYLQKENIIDESGMPKERFSAEFPKEGPSILRIQQVVRGDSAAYFCAASSGGGETQYFGPGTRLLVL.

This clonotype showed up many times. The chain has TRBV24-1 and TRBJ2-7; unclear D gene. Trimming took 3 bases from V and 2 from J, leaving 13 bases between them. The CDR3 has 15 residues. Germline values: CDR1 KGHDR, CDR2 SFDVKD. The CDR3 sequence is CATSDPRTGAYEQYF. Written as DNA, the CDR3 is TGTGCCACCAGTGATCCCCGGACGGGCGCCTACGAGCAGTACTTC.

The chain joins TRBV5-1 to TRBJ2-7; D tentatively reads TRBD1 or TRBD2 (5 bases each). The CDR3 length is 13 residues. The germline CDR1 and CDR2 sequences are SGHRS and YFSETQ. Trimming left V 3 bases short and J 10 bases short, with 17 bases between. This CDR3 is CASSWGTGTDQYF. CDR3 DNA: TGCGCCAGCAGCTGGGGGACGGGGACCGACCAGTACTTC.

This clonotype was found many times. The chain has TRBV9 and TRBJ2-7; 8 bases map to TRBD1. The CDR3 consists of 15 residues. Germline V gives CDR1 SGDLS, CDR2 YYNGEE. Trimming cost V 4 bases and J 3 bases; bases outside gene matches: 9. CDR3 loop: CASSPGTGSFYEQYF. As DNA, the CDR3 is TGTGCCAGCAGCCCCGGGACAGGTTCTTTCTACGAGCAGTACTTC.

The sample holds many counts of this clonotype. A much larger clone is a single base away; this may be a read error. This sequence joins TRBV7-2 and TRBJ1-2, with D possibly matching TRBD1 (5 bases). This CDR3 is 15 amino acids long. Germline V gene sequence: CDR1 SGHTA, CDR2 FQGNSA. The CDR3 DNA is TGTGCCAGCAGCTTAGCACCAGGGTGGGGCTATGGCTACCCCTTC. Amino acids: CASSLAPGWGYGYPF.

This clonotype was detected many times. This rearrangement joins TRBV5-1 to TRBJ2-5; D is perhaps TRBD2 (6 bases). With 3 bases removed from V and 5 bases from J, the gap between germline ends came to 14 bases. The CDR3 is 14 amino acids. Germline V gene sequence: CDR1 SGHRS, CDR2 YFSETQ. The CDR3 coding sequence is TGCGCCAGCAGCTCAGACGCCCGGGGGGAGACCCAGTACTTC. This translates into CASSSDARGETQYF. Variable domain in full (rest from reference TRBV5-1 and TRBJ2-5): KAGVTQTPRYLIKTRGQQVTLSCSPISGHRSVSWYQQTPGQGLQFLFEYFSETQRNKGNFPGRFSGRQFSNSRSEMNVSTLELGDSALYLCASSSDARGETQYFGPGTRLLVL.

There are many counts of this clonotype. This chain links TRBV24-1 with TRBJ2-1; 10 bases map to TRBD1. The ends lost 4 bases at V and 7 bases at J; junction bases unmatched: 9. The germline V gene encodes CDR1 KGHDR and CDR2 SFDVKD. The CDR3 totals 16 residues. This CDR3 reads CATSDRSRTGGNEQFF. The CDR3 DNA follows: TGTGCCACCAGTGACCGATCTAGGACAGGGGGAAATGAGCAGTTCTTC.

The rearrangement joins TRBV9 to TRBJ2-6; D possibly uses TRBD1 or TRBD2 (7 bases each). Germline CDR1 reads SGDLS; CDR2 reads YYNGEE. The CDR3 is 18 amino acids. Trimming took 0 bases from V and 8 from J, leaving 21 bases between them. CDR3 region: CASSVARGGGIMPNVLTF. The CDR3 bases are TGTGCCAGCAGCGTAGCCAGGGGAGGGGGCATAATGCCCAACGTCCTGACTTTC.

This clonotype was counted only a few times. The junction departs from germline at one end; a sequencing error may be responsible. The CDR3 sequence: CASGFRAGKVEQFF. Written as DNA, the CDR3 is TGTGCCAGCGGCTTCCGAGCGGGAAAAGTTGAGCAGTTCTTC. The chain joins TRBV11-3 to TRBJ2-1, with TRBD2 identical over 7 bases. Germline V gene lookup returns CDR1 SGHNT and CDR2 YENEEA. The CDR3 has 14 residues.